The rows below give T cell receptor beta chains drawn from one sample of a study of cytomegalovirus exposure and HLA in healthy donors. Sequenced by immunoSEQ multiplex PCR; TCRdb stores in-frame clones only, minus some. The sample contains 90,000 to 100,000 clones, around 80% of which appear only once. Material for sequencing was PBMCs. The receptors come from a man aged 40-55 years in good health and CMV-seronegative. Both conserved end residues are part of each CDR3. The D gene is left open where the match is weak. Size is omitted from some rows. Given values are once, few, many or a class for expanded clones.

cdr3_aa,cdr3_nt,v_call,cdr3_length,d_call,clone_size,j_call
CASGLQQGGNQPQHF,TGTGCTAGTGGTTTACAACAGGGTGGCAATCAGCCCCAGCATTTT,TRBV12-5,15,.,.,TRBJ1-5
CASSLWASWTKGLSGNTIYF,TGTGCCAGCAGTTTATGGGCCTCTTGGACGAAGGGGCTCTCTGGAAACACCATATATTTT,TRBV28,20,.,.,TRBJ1-3
CAIRDRDTYEQYF,TGTGCCATAAGGGACAGGGATACCTACGAGCAGTACTTC,TRBV10-3,13,TRBD1,.,TRBJ2-7
CASSPQQGAERTNEKLFF,TGTGCCAGCAGCCCACAACAGGGGGCCGAGCGAACTAATGAAAAACTGTTTTTT,TRBV5-6,18,TRBD1,.,TRBJ1-4
CASSLGGGLNQPQHF,TGTGCCAGTTCACTTGGGGGGGGACTTAATCAGCCCCAGCATTTT,TRBV19,15,.,.,TRBJ1-5
CATSRVLTGEAKNIQYF,TGTGCCACCAGCAGAGTTCTGACAGGGGAGGCCAAAAACATTCAGTACTTC,TRBV15,17,TRBD1,few,TRBJ2-4
CASSLATGVTGANVLTF,TGCGCCAGCAGCTTGGCGACAGGGGTCACTGGGGCCAACGTCCTGACTTTC,TRBV5-1,17,TRBD1,.,TRBJ2-6
CAWREDGKWGGYTF,TGTGCCTGGAGGGAGGACGGAAAGTGGGGAGGCTACACCTTC,TRBV30,14,.,.,TRBJ1-2
CASSRIGDRGSYEQYF,TGTGCCAGCAGCAGAATAGGTGACAGGGGATCCTACGAGCAGTACTTC,TRBV21-1,16,.,.,TRBJ2-7
CASSLGGGGLDGYTF,TGTGCCAGCAGCTTAGGAGGGGGGGGGCTAGATGGCTACACCTTC,TRBV7-2,15,.,.,TRBJ1-2
CASSQDWTGAYQETQYF,TGTGCCAGCAGCCAAGATTGGACAGGGGCCTACCAAGAGACCCAGTACTTC,TRBV11-2,17,TRBD1,once,TRBJ2-5
CASSSGANQPQHF,TGTGCCAGCAGCTCAGGGGCTAATCAGCCCCAGCATTTT,TRBV6-5,13,.,.,TRBJ1-5
CASRSTRREQYF,TGTGCCAGCAGATCGACCAGGCGCGAGCAGTACTTC,TRBV28,12,.,few,TRBJ2-7
CASSGGVPTDTQYF,TGTGCCAGCAGCGGGGGGGTTCCCACAGATACGCAGTATTTT,TRBV6-5,14,TRBD2,.,TRBJ2-3
CASSLGRGLANYGYTF,TGCGCCAGCAGCTTAGGCAGGGGCCTCGCGAACTATGGCTACACCTTC,TRBV5-1,16,.,.,TRBJ1-2
CASSQGLSGANVLTF,TGCGCCAGCAGCCAAGGGCTCTCTGGGGCCAACGTCCTGACTTTC,TRBV4-3,15,.,once,TRBJ2-6
CASMSGGEELFF,TGTGCCAGCATGTCGGGGGGCGAGGAGCTGTTTTTT,TRBV2,12,.,.,TRBJ2-2
CASSQHRDASPLHF,TGTGCCAGCAGCCAACACAGGGATGCGTCACCCCTCCACTTT,TRBV5-4,14,.,once,TRBJ1-6
CASGSISGDEKLFF,TGTGCTAGTGGTTCCATTTCAGGGGATGAAAAACTGTTTTTT,TRBV12-5,14,.,.,TRBJ1-4
CASSVGRGLSTDTQYF,TGTGCCAGCAGCGTAGGGAGGGGTTTGAGCACAGATACGCAGTATTTT,TRBV9,16,.,.,TRBJ2-3
CASSLQGTEETQYF,TGCGCCAGCAGCTTACAGGGGACGGAAGAGACCCAGTACTTC,TRBV5-1,14,TRBD1,.,TRBJ2-5
CASSSVGQGAPDTQYF,TGTGCCAGCAGCTCCGTGGGACAGGGGGCGCCGGATACGCAGTATTTT,TRBV5-6,16,TRBD1,.,TRBJ2-3
CAWTLGGTYEQYF,TGTGCCTGGACCCTGGGGGGTACCTACGAGCAGTACTTC,TRBV30,13,.,.,TRBJ2-7
CASRGTREETQYF,TGTGCCAGCAGGGGGACTAGAGAAGAGACCCAGTACTTC,TRBV2,13,TRBD2,.,TRBJ2-5
CAISGRGWEKLFF,TGTGCCATCAGTGGAAGGGGTTGGGAAAAACTGTTTTTT,TRBV10-3,13,.,.,TRBJ1-4
CASSYPGVDEQFF,TGTGCCAGCAGTTACCCCGGGGTGGATGAGCAGTTCTTC,TRBV6-5,13,.,.,TRBJ2-1
CASSSLRGIQETQYF,TGTGCCAGCAGCTCCCTAAGGGGGATCCAAGAGACCCAGTACTTC,TRBV5-6,15,.,.,TRBJ2-5
CASSLRDSQETQYF,TGTGCCAGCAGCTTACGGGACAGCCAAGAGACCCAGTACTTC,TRBV7-8,14,TRBD1,.,TRBJ2-5
CASSSEANEQFF,TGTGCCAGCAGTTCGGAGGCCAATGAGCAGTTCTTC,TRBV2,12,.,.,TRBJ2-1
CASSPGGVEVTGELFF,TGTGCCAGCAGCCCCGGGGGTGTCGAGGTCACCGGGGAGCTGTTTTTT,TRBV9,16,.,.,TRBJ2-2
CASSPGRGVSYEQYF,TGTGCCAGCAGCCCAGGCCGGGGGGTCTCCTACGAGCAGTACTTC,TRBV11-3,15,TRBD2,.,TRBJ2-7
CASSEARNTQYF,TGTGCCAGCAGTGAAGCCAGGAATACGCAGTATTTT,TRBV6-1,12,.,.,TRBJ2-3
CASSVVRENTIYF,TGTGCCAGCAGTGTGGTGCGGGAGAACACCATATATTTT,TRBV2,13,.,.,TRBJ1-3
CASSSLPPASGGTQETQYF,TGTGCCAGCAGCTCCCTTCCCCCCGCTAGCGGGGGGACGCAAGAGACCCAGTACTTC,TRBV4-2,19,TRBD2,.,TRBJ2-5
CASSFLVGGNTEAFF,TGTGCCAGCAGCTTCCTAGTAGGGGGAAACACTGAAGCTTTCTTT,TRBV5-5,15,.,.,TRBJ1-1
CASSDQPGQPYGYTF,TGTGCCAGCAGTGATCAACCGGGACAGCCCTATGGCTACACCTTC,TRBV6-4,15,TRBD1,.,TRBJ1-2
CASSEGRRVGNEQYF,TGTGCCAGCAGTGAAGGTCGCAGGGTGGGGAACGAGCAGTACTTC,TRBV6-1,15,.,.,TRBJ2-7
CAIGGRDTGELFF,TGTGCCATCGGTGGCAGGGACACCGGGGAGCTGTTTTTT,TRBV10-3,13,.,.,TRBJ2-2
CASSIYHGQGPTKYEQYF,TGTGCCAGCAGCATATACCATGGACAGGGCCCCACGAAATACGAGCAGTACTTC,TRBV13,18,TRBD1,.,TRBJ2-7
CASSEGQYTSPLHF,TGTGCCAGCAGTGAAGGACAGTACACCTCACCCCTCCACTTT,TRBV6-1,14,.,.,TRBJ1-6
CASSETSDNEKLFF,TGTGCCAGCAGCGAGACTTCAGATAATGAAAAACTGTTTTTT,TRBV7-9,14,.,.,TRBJ1-4
CASSEDGTSSYEQYF,TGTGCCAGCAGTGAAGATGGGACTAGCTCCTACGAGCAGTACTTC,TRBV6-1,15,TRBD2,.,TRBJ2-7
CASSGRQNTEAFF,TGTGCCAGCAGCGGCCGACAGAACACTGAAGCTTTCTTT,TRBV27,13,.,.,TRBJ1-1
CASSFGQTACEAFF,TGTGCCAGCAGCTTTGGGCAGACAGCTTGTGAAGCTTTCTTT,TRBV5-4,14,.,.,TRBJ1-1
CASSFGTGGPENIQYF,TGTGCCAGCAGTTTCGGGACAGGGGGCCCGGAAAACATTCAGTACTTC,TRBV27,16,TRBD1,.,TRBJ2-4
CASSSSIDRVGNQPQHF,TGTGCCAGCAGCTCTAGTATCGACAGGGTGGGCAATCAGCCCCAGCATTTT,TRBV7-6,17,TRBD1,.,TRBJ1-5
CASSSYGTGGVYTF,TGCGCCAGCAGCTCATACGGGACAGGGGGTGTCTACACCTTC,TRBV5-1,14,TRBD1,.,TRBJ1-2
CASSLSRDSRNTIYF,TGTGCCAGCAGTTTATCGAGAGACAGCCGAAACACCATATATTTT,TRBV27,15,.,.,TRBJ1-3
CASSLTGPLPSDTQYF,TGTGCCAGCAGTCTGACAGGGCCCTTACCCTCGGATACGCAGTATTTT,TRBV25-1,16,TRBD1,.,TRBJ2-3
CASSPRFSGANVLTF,TGTGCCAGCAGTCCGAGATTCTCTGGGGCCAACGTCCTGACTTTC,TRBV27,15,.,.,TRBJ2-6
CASRETGVGTGELFF,TGTGCCAGCAGGGAAACAGGGGTGGGCACCGGGGAGCTGTTTTTT,TRBV6-1,15,TRBD1,few,TRBJ2-2
CASSAHRVYEQYF,TGTGCCAGCAGTGCCCACAGGGTCTACGAGCAGTACTTC,TRBV6-1,13,.,.,TRBJ2-7
CASREALGGGYTF,TGTGCCAGCAGGGAAGCGCTCGGAGGTGGCTACACCTTC,TRBV2,13,.,.,TRBJ1-2
CAWIRLAGGPLNEQFF,TGTGCCTGGATAAGACTAGCGGGGGGCCCTCTCAATGAGCAGTTCTTC,TRBV30,16,TRBD2,.,TRBJ2-1